These 23 T cell receptor beta chains were all obtained from the same sample, sequenced in a study of cytomegalovirus exposure and HLA in healthy donors (dated by TCRdb to about 2017). Library construction relied on the immunoSEQ multiplex PCR assay. In TCRdb, the immuneACCESS table is reduced to in-frame sequences with V and J assigned. These tables do not hold every clone; where another copy was compared, an unresolved V gene accounts for under half, and the others remain unexplained. Within this sample are some 59,000 clones, with over 85% of them counted one time only. Roughly 8.4% of the sample is taken by the ten largest. The sequencing input was PBMCs. The receptor set was obtained from a woman aged 18-30 years in good health and CMV-seropositive.

The genes are TRBV5-1 and TRBJ2-5, with D perhaps matching TRBD2 (6 bases). This CDR3 region has 13 residues. Germline V CDR1 and CDR2: SGHRS, YFSETQ. The V gene lost 5 bases and the J gene lost 1 base, with 9 bases spanning the gap. The CDR3 sequence: CASRKGLQETQYF. The CDR3 coding sequence is TGCGCCAGCAGGAAGGGACTCCAAGAGACCCAGTACTTC.

The rearrangement links TRBV2 to TRBJ2-1; D is perhaps TRBD2 (6 bases). V was pared by 3 bases and J by 8 bases, with 8 bases between. The CDR3 is made up of 12 amino acids. Germline CDR1 is SNHLY and CDR2 is FYNNEI. CDR3 sequence reads: CASSDGGHEQFF. In DNA, the CDR3 is TGTGCCAGCAGTGATGGAGGGCATGAGCAGTTCTTC.

The chain joins TRBV7-6 to TRBJ2-7, with 7 nucleotides matching TRBD1. The CDR3 spans 15 residues. The germline CDR1 and CDR2 sequences are SGHVS and FNYEAQ. Trimming took 1 base from V and 7 from J; bases not matched to a gene: 10. CDR3 nucleotide sequence: TGTGCCAGCAGCTTAGTGCTAGGGGGCCTGGGTGAGCAGTACTTC. Protein product: CASSLVLGGLGEQYF.

The rearrangement links TRBV4-1 to TRBJ2-3, with 10 bases lining up with TRBD1. CDR3 length: 15 amino acids. Germline lookup yields CDR1 MGHRA and CDR2 YSYEKL. V lost 2 bases to trimming and J lost 5 bases; unmatched junction nucleotides: 4. Here the CDR3 reads CASSQTRDRGDTQYF. For the CDR3, the DNA is TGCGCCAGCAGCCAAACCCGGGACAGGGGAGATACGCAGTATTTT.

This clone was seen once. This sequence joins TRBV19 and TRBJ2-7, with D tentatively TRBD2 (7 bases). The germline V and J ends were trimmed by 5 bases and 1 base, with 18 bases remaining between them. Per the germline V gene, CDR1 is LNHDA and CDR2 is SQIVND (reference sequence). This CDR3 contains 16 residues. This chain's CDR3 is CASSDPGGGSSYEQYF. The CDR3 DNA reads TGTGCCAGTAGTGACCCGGGGGGCGGATCGTCCTACGAGCAGTACTTC.

The V and J genes are TRBV9 and TRBJ2-1; 9 bases agree with TRBD2. Trimming took 4 bases from V and 6 from J; bases not matched to a gene: 11. The length of the CDR3 is 16 residues. Germline CDR1 and CDR2: SGDLS and YYNGEE. The CDR3 DNA reads TGTGCCAGCAGCCCCCGCGGGGGGGCCGTTGGCAATGAGCAGTTCTTC. Its protein product is CASSPRGGAVGNEQFF.

V is TRBV11-2 and J is TRBJ2-6; TRBD2 is a possible D gene (5 bases). V lost 1 base, J lost 2 bases, and 9 bases lay in between. CDR3 length: 16 amino acids. Germline V gives CDR1 SGHAT, CDR2 FQNNGV. The CDR3 DNA reads as TGTGCCAGCAGCTTAGTACGGGGAGCTGGGGCCAACGTCCTGACTTTC. Residues: CASSLVRGAGANVLTF.

Regarding this clone: Other nucleotide sequences from this sample produce the same CDR3. This chain connects TRBV9 to TRBJ1-5; maybe TRBD1 (6 bases). This CDR3 comprises 15 residues. Deletions cut 0 bases from V and 0 bases from J, with 7 bases between. CDR1 and CDR2 (germline): SGDLS, YYNGEE. The CDR3 DNA sequence: TGTGCCAGCAGCGTAGCAGGGGATAGCAATCAGCCCCAGCATTTT. It translates to CASSVAGDSNQPQHF.

The rearrangement joins TRBV5-1 to TRBJ2-7; D remains ambiguous. Trimming shortened V by 4 bases and J by 0 bases, and 5 bases separated the two germline ends. Germline V gives CDR1 SGHRS, CDR2 YFSETQ. The CDR3 loop spans 12 amino acids. The CDR3 DNA sequence: TGCGCCAGCAGCCCTAGCTCCTACGAGCAGTACTTC. Protein: CASSPSSYEQYF.

V usage is TRBV6-5 and J usage is TRBJ2-7; maybe TRBD1 (5 bases). V gave up 0 bases and J gave up 2 bases, with 11 bases separating them. CDR3 length: 15 amino acids. CDR1 MNHEY and CDR2 SVGAGI come from the germline V gene. Written as DNA, the CDR3 is TGTGCCAGCAGTTACTCGATTGGGGCAACCTACGAGCAGTACTTC. Amino acid sequence: CASSYSIGATYEQYF.

The chain joins TRBV6-1 to TRBJ1-5; no clear D. The germline V and J ends were trimmed by 2 bases and 3 bases, with 5 bases remaining between them. The CDR3 covers 13 residues. Per germline, CDR1 MNHNS and CDR2 SASEGT. CDR3 sequence reads: CASSEINNQPQHF. CDR3 bases: TGTGCCAGCAGTGAAATCAACAATCAGCCCCAGCATTTT.

The genes are TRBV6-4 and TRBJ1-4; D not resolved. Trimming removed 7 bases at V and 0 bases at J, with 21 bases between. Germline assignment: CDR1 MRHNA and CDR2 SNTAGT. This CDR3 contains 18 residues. The CDR3: CASNGEASPWATNEKLFF. The CDR3 region has the DNA TGTGCCAGCAACGGGGAGGCATCACCTTGGGCAACTAATGAAAAACTGTTTTTT.

This clone was recorded only once. J is TRBJ2-3 and V is TRBV9; 11 bases align to TRBD2. The CDR3 spans 20 residues. Germline loops: CDR1 SGDLS, CDR2 YYNGEE. Germline trimming cut 0 bases from V and 0 bases from J; bases unmatched to any gene: 12. CDR3 protein: CASSVVGTSGGDRSTDTQYF. Written as DNA, the CDR3 is TGTGCCAGCAGCGTAGTAGGTACTAGCGGGGGAGACAGGAGCACAGATACGCAGTATTTT. Full variable domain (outside the CDR3, taken from reference TRBV9 and TRBJ2-3): DSGVTQTPKHLITATGQRVTLRCSPRSGDLSVYWYQQSLDQGLQFLIQYYNGEERAKGNILERFSAQQFPDLHSELNLSSLELGDSALYFCASSVVGTSGGDRSTDTQYFGPGTRLTVL.

The V call is TRBV2, the J call TRBJ1-1; TRBD1 agrees at 11 bases. Per germline, CDR1 SNHLY and CDR2 FYNNEI. The CDR3 loop spans 18 amino acids. V lost 8 bases, J lost 1 base, and 15 bases stayed unmatched. The CDR3 DNA reads TGTGCCAGCTTCGACTCCGGGACAGGGGGGCGGGGGAACACTGAAGCTTTCTTT. The encoded protein is CASFDSGTGGRGNTEAFF.

In this sample, this clone turned up a few times. The rearrangement joins TRBV18 to TRBJ1-6; TRBD1 matches at 7 bases. The CDR3 is 15 residues long. Germline values: CDR1 KGHSH, CDR2 LQKENI. V was pared by 6 bases and J by 5 bases, with 7 bases of the junction left unmatched. The CDR3 reads CASSPDRHNNSPLHF. The CDR3 DNA follows: TGTGCCAGCTCGCCGGACAGGCACAATAATTCACCCCTCCACTTT.

The J gene is TRBJ2-2, the V gene TRBV7-3; 15 bases agree with TRBD2. CDR3 length: 16 amino acids. The junction had 2 bases not matched to a gene; V was cut back by 5 bases and J by 4 bases. Looked up from germline, CDR1 is SGHTA and CDR2 is FQGTGA. The CDR3 loop is CASSRTSGGATGELFF. CDR3 DNA: TGTGCCAGCAGCCGGACTAGCGGGGGGGCCACCGGGGAGCTGTTTTTT.

The rearrangement joins TRBV7-2 to TRBJ2-7; perhaps TRBD1 as D (5 bases). Germline V gene data show CDR1 as SGHTA and CDR2 as FQGNSA. This CDR3 is built from 14 residues. V was cut by 1 base and J by 2 bases, with 9 bases left in between. CDR3 sequence (DNA): TGTGCCAGCAGCTTAGGGCCAGGGACCTACGAGCAGTACTTC. Translated: CASSLGPGTYEQYF.

The rearrangement joins TRBV7-2 to TRBJ2-1; weak D call: TRBD2 (5 bases). The CDR3 consists of 13 residues. The V and J ends lost 5 bases and 5 bases respectively, with 10 bases between them. Germline V gene lookup returns CDR1 SGHTA and CDR2 FQGNSA. CDR3 in DNA: TGTGCCAGCAGCACCGCGAGGGACAATGAGCAGTTCTTC. Amino acid sequence: CASSTARDNEQFF.

V gene TRBV29-1 combines with J gene TRBJ2-7, with D tentatively TRBD2 (5 bases). CDR3 length equals 13 residues. V dropped 0 bases and J dropped 3 bases, with 9 bases sitting between them. The V gene's germline CDR1 is SQVTM and CDR2 ANQGSEA. The CDR3: CSVEDGVSYEQYF. DNA for the CDR3: TGCAGCGTTGAAGACGGGGTCAGCTACGAGCAGTACTTC.

The chain is built from TRBV5-1 and TRBJ2-1, with 14 nucleotides matching TRBD2. The germline gives CDR1 SGHRS, CDR2 YFSETQ. The trim removed 4 bases at V and 4 bases at J, leaving 13 bases unmatched. This CDR3 is 19 amino acids long. CDR3 region: CASSLRTTSGGAAYNEQFF. CDR3 DNA: TGCGCCAGCAGCCTGAGAACGACTAGCGGGGGGGCGGCTTACAATGAGCAGTTCTTC. The full variable domain, its missing parts supplied by reference TRBV5-1 and TRBJ2-1, is KAGVTQTPRYLIKTRGQQVTLSCSPISGHRSVSWYQQTPGQGLQFLFEYFSETQRNKGNFPGRFSGRQFSNSRSEMNVSTLELGDSALYLCASSLRTTSGGAAYNEQFFGPGTRLTVL.

The CDR3 region has the DNA TGTGCCACCAGCAGAGATTTGAGGAATGAGCAGTTCTTC. It translates to CATSRDLRNEQFF. The V and J genes are TRBV15 and TRBJ2-1, with D unclear. This CDR3 region has 13 residues. V was trimmed by 0 bases and J by 7 bases, leaving 7 bases between them. Germline assignment: CDR1 LNHNV and CDR2 YYDKDF (reference sequence).

This clone was seen only once. The chain employs TRBV5-6 and TRBJ2-2; TRBD1 is a possible D gene (5 bases). The CDR3 length is 16 residues. Germline assignment: CDR1 SGHDT and CDR2 YYEEEE. V gave up 4 bases and J gave up 0 bases, with 13 bases separating them. The CDR3 DNA sequence: TGTGCCAGCAGCACGAGACAGCGATCGAACACCGGGGAGCTGTTTTTT. The encoded protein is CASSTRQRSNTGELFF.

This chain uses TRBV5-8 with TRBJ2-3; tentatively, D is TRBD2 (5 bases). The germline V gene encodes CDR1 SGHTS and CDR2 YDEGEE. Trimming cost V 0 bases and J 1 base, with 12 bases left between them. The CDR3 contains 16 residues. Here the CDR3 DNA reads TGTGCCAGCAGCTTGGGACTAAACCCCGGCACAGATACGCAGTATTTT. It encodes CASSLGLNPGTDTQYF.